This T cell receptor beta chain was obtained from a study of metastatic and nonmetastatic thyroid tumors. The overall study: The comparison covered peripheral blood and tumor or nodule tissue in malignant and benign thyroid patients.

The CDR3 is made up of 16 amino acids. Germline V gene data show CDR1 as MNHEY and CDR2 as SVGEGT. Losses at the gene ends were 5 bases for V and 1 base for J; bases not matched to a gene: 10. None of the patients had undergone any treatment ahead of thyroid surgery. Regarding the study as a whole: When malignant thyroid tumors were compared with benign nodules, TCR beta diversity was reportedly significantly higher in the malignant tumors. This held in both blood and tumor samples.

This clone was counted a few times. What it binds is unknown. In the source study's methods: Researchers built a distant-metastasis classifier for papillary thyroid cancer that drew on CDR3 differences across clinicopathological groups. TCRdb called clones again from the PCR reads with MiXCR. The V and J calls reflect TCRdb's pipeline rather than the authors' work. In the table there are tens of thousands of clones, roughly 21% of which are singletons. The TCR originated in a female donor with papillary thyroid cancer or a benign thyroid nodule (not recorded which). Some clones in this sample may be carry-over from other donors' samples. Specimen: blood. V is TRBV6-2 or TRBV6-3 and J is TRBJ2-7, with 8 nucleotides matching TRBD2. The CDR3 bases are TGTGCCAGCAGTAATGGCGAAAGCGGGGGATCCTACGAGCAGTACTTC. This codes for CASSNGESGGSYEQYF.